One sample yielded the 10 T cell receptor beta chains listed below, sequenced in a study of early T cells in non-severe SARS-CoV-2 infection. TCRdb processed the 5' RACE reads anew with MiXCR; each CDR3 protein has one entry. Altogether some 96,000 distinct CDR3 sequences are present, roughly 13% being singletons, with the ten largest covering around 2.5%. The specimen sequenced was whole blood. The origin of the receptors is an adult who was a healthcare worker with PCR-confirmed SARS-CoV-2 infection or an uninfected control (not recorded which).

This clonotype was seen at least ten times. V usage is TRBV5-6 and J usage is TRBJ2-5; TRBD1 aligns across 9 bases. The CDR3 totals 14 residues. The junction had 5 bases not matched to a gene; V was cut back by 3 bases and J by 5 bases. Germline assignment: CDR1 SGHDT and CDR2 YYEEEE. CDR3 residues: CASSYPDRGETQYF. As DNA, the CDR3 is TGTGCCAGCAGCTACCCGGACAGGGGTGAGACCCAGTACTTC.

The rearrangement uses TRBV12-5 and TRBJ1-2; D may be TRBD1 (5 bases). The CDR3 consists of 14 residues. CDR1 and CDR2 (germline): LGHNT, FRNRAP. Trimming removed 3 bases from V and 8 bases from J, with 16 bases in between. CDR3 loop: CASGFGGRTGGYTF. CDR3 in DNA: TGTGCTAGTGGTTTCGGGGGAAGGACGGGAGGCTACACCTTC.

The chain employs TRBV19 and TRBJ1-2; 7 bases match TRBD1. The germline V gene has CDR1 LNHDA and CDR2 SQIVND (reference sequence). The length of the CDR3 is 15 residues. The J segment lost 0 bases and the V segment lost 4 bases, leaving 5 bases of the junction unmatched. The CDR3, as DNA: TGTGCCAGTAGTACCTCGACAGGGCCTAACTATGGCTACACCTTC. This codes for CASSTSTGPNYGYTF.

Points on this clonotype: Since a much larger clone is just one base distant, this may be a read error. The CDR3 DNA reads TGCAGTGCTAGTCACGGGGGCGACGAGCAGTACTTC. This codes for CSASHGGDEQYF. V is TRBV20-1 and J is TRBJ2-7; D is tentatively TRBD1 or TRBD2 (6 bases each). This CDR3 comprises 12 residues. Germline-derived CDR1 and CDR2 are DFQATT and SNEGSKA (reference sequence). Trimming stripped 3 bases from V and 5 bases from J, with 11 bases between.

This clonotype was recorded a few times. V gene TRBV11-2 combines with J gene TRBJ2-7; tentative D call: TRBD1 (5 bases). Germline CDR1 reads SGHAT; CDR2 reads FQNNGV. The CDR3 length is 14 residues. V gave up 5 bases and J gave up 3 bases, with 14 bases separating them. DNA for the CDR3: TGTGCCAGCAGCGGGGCAGGGTTTGTCTACGAGCAGTACTTC. Its translation: CASSGAGFVYEQYF.

This clonotype came up a few times. The chain couples TRBV11-2 to TRBJ2-5; D is perhaps TRBD2 (6 bases). Germline values: CDR1 SGHAT, CDR2 FQNNGV. Trimming shortened V by 6 bases and J by 5 bases, and 22 bases separated the two germline ends. This CDR3 is built from 16 residues. The chain's CDR3 is CASRATVSGGMETQYF. CDR3 nucleotide sequence: TGTGCCAGCAGGGCTACGGTATCGGGCGGGATGGAGACCCAGTACTTC.

This clonotype was picked up a small number of times. The J gene is TRBJ1-2, the V gene TRBV28; D is ambiguous. Germline V gene data show CDR1 as MDHEN and CDR2 as SYDVKM. The germline V and J ends were trimmed by 3 bases and 8 bases, with 10 bases remaining between them. The CDR3 length is 12 residues. The DNA for the CDR3 is TGTGCCAGCAGTTTGGCCGTGGGCGGCTACACCTTC. Its translation is CASSLAVGGYTF.

This clonotype was seen repeatedly, ten times or more. V usage is TRBV25-1 and J usage is TRBJ2-1; possible D gene TRBD2, 6 bases. Germline CDR1 reads MGHDK; CDR2 reads SYGVNS. The V end was cut by 6 bases, the J end by 6 bases, with 12 bases between. The CDR3 length is 13 residues. CDR3 DNA sequence: TGTGCCAGCAGGCCGGCGGGGCCCAATGAGCAGTTCTTC. Translated, it gives CASRPAGPNEQFF.

This clonotype appeared a few times. The chain joins TRBV7-9 to TRBJ1-1; D unresolved. Trimming left V 1 base short and J 6 bases short, with 9 bases between. Per germline, CDR1 SEHNR and CDR2 FQNEAQ (reference sequence). The CDR3 runs 13 residues. CDR3: CASSLEGLAEAFF. The CDR3 nucleotides read TGTGCCAGCAGCTTAGAAGGTTTGGCTGAAGCTTTCTTT.

The sample holds a few counts of this clonotype. This chain uses TRBV28 with TRBJ2-1; D uncertain. Trimming stripped 5 bases from V and 3 bases from J, with 14 bases between. The germline V gene encodes CDR1 MDHEN and CDR2 SYDVKM. The CDR3 is 15 residues long. The CDR3 bases are TGTGCCAGCAGTCCCCTGCAAAGGATCTACAATGAGCAGTTCTTC. This codes for CASSPLQRIYNEQFF.